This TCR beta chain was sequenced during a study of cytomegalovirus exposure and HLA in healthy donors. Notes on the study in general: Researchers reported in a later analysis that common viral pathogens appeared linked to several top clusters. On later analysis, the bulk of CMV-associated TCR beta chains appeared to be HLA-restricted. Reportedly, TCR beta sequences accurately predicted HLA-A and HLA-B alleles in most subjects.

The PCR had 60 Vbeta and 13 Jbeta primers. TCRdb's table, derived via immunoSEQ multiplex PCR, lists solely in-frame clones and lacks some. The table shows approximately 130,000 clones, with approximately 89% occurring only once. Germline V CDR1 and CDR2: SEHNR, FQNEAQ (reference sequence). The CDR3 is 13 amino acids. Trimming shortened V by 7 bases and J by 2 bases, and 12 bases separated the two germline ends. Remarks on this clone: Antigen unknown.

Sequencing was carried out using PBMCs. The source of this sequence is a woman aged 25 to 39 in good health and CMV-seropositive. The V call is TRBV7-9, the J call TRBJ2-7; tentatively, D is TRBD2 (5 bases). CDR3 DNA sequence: TGTGCCAGCATCATACGAGGGCCCTACGAGCAGTACTTC. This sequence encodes CASIIRGPYEQYF.